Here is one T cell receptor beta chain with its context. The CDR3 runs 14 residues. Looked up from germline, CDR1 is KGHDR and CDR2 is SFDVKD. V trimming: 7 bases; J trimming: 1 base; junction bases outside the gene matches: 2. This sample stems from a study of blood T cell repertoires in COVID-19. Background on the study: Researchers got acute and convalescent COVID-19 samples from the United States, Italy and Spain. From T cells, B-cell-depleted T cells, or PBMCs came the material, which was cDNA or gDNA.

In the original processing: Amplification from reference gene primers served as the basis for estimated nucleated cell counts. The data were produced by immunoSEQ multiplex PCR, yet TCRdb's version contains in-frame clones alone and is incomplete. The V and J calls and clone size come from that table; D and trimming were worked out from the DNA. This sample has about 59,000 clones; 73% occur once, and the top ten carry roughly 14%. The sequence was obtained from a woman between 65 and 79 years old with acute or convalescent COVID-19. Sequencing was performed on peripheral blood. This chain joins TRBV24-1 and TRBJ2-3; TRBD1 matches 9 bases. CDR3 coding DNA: TGTGCCACCAGCCGGGACAGGGGCACAGATACGCAGTATTTT. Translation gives CATSRDRGTDTQYF.